The 17 T cell receptor beta chains below all came from one sample that was sequenced in a study of T cell responses to AZD1222 COVID-19 vaccine. Repertoires were generated with immunoSEQ multiplex PCR, while TCRdb's copy carries only in-frame clones and drops some. The table lists around 130,000 clones, 70% to 90% of them singletons, with 10% to 15% in the top ten. Specimen: peripheral blood, collected on day 0 of AZD1222 vaccination. The receptor source for this set is an adult in good health.

The chain combines TRBV7-8 with TRBJ1-1; 8 bases agree with TRBD1. The CDR3 spans 15 residues. Germline V gives CDR1 SGHVS, CDR2 FQNEAQ. The ends lost 4 bases at V and 3 bases at J; junction bases unmatched: 7. In DNA form, the CDR3 reads TGTGCCAGCAGCTCGTGGACAGGGAGGGACACTGAAGCTTTCTTT. It is translated as CASSSWTGRDTEAFF.

The chain is built from TRBV7-3 and TRBJ2-7; 7 bases line up with TRBD1. V lost 5 bases and J lost 0; bases outside the gene matches: 7. Germline-derived CDR1 and CDR2 are SGHTA and FQGTGA. CDR3 length: 15 amino acids. CDR3 bases: TGTGCCAGCAGCCCGAGTAGGGACAGCTCCTACGAGCAGTACTTC. This encodes CASSPSRDSSYEQYF. The complete variable domain, with remaining parts taken from reference TRBV7-3 and TRBJ2-7, reads GAGVSQTPSNKVTEKGKYVELRCDPISGHTALYWYRQSLGQGPEFLIYFQGTGAADDSGLPNDRFFAVRPEGSVSTLKIQRTERGDSAVYLCASSPSRDSSYEQYFGPGTRLTVT.

This chain connects TRBV6-6 to TRBJ1-1, with a tentative D call TRBD1 (6 bases). V was shortened by 7 bases and J by 4 bases, with 16 bases between the two germline ends. This CDR3 spans 14 amino acids. Germline V lookup: CDR1 MNHNY, CDR2 SVGAGI (reference sequence). CDR3 region: CASTGQLGSTEAFF. The CDR3 coding sequence is TGTGCCAGCACCGGACAGTTGGGTAGCACTGAAGCTTTCTTT.

This rearrangement joins TRBV6-2 or TRBV6-3 to TRBJ2-7; maybe TRBD1 (6 bases). In germline, CDR1 is MNHEY, CDR2 SVGEGT. The CDR3 extends over 14 amino acids. With 6 bases removed from V and 2 bases from J, the gap between germline ends came to 14 bases. In DNA, the CDR3 is TGTGCCAGCAGCCGAGGACCAGGGGCCTACGAGCAGTACTTC. This codes for CASSRGPGAYEQYF.

This clone was observed a single time. The chain carries TRBV5-5 and TRBJ2-5; D is perhaps TRBD1 or TRBD2 (5 bases each). The V and J ends lost 2 bases and 1 base respectively, with 12 bases between them. Germline V gives CDR1 SGHKS, CDR2 YYEKEE (reference sequence). The CDR3 loop spans 15 amino acids. CDR3 amino acids: CASSFLTGLQETQYF. CDR3 DNA: TGTGCCAGCAGCTTCTTGACGGGGCTCCAAGAGACCCAGTACTTC.

This chain links TRBV19 with TRBJ1-2, with D maybe TRBD1 (5 bases). The CDR3 covers 13 residues. V lost 5 bases to trimming and J lost 5 bases, with 12 bases between them. Germline V CDR1 and CDR2: LNHDA, SQIVND (reference sequence). CDR3 region: CASSAQGEYGYTF. The CDR3, as DNA: TGTGCCAGTAGTGCGCAGGGAGAATATGGCTACACCTTC.

The rearrangement links TRBV5-1 to TRBJ1-3; perhaps TRBD1 as D (5 bases). V lost 3 bases, J lost 1 base, and 8 bases lay in between. The CDR3 has 14 amino acids. Germline V gives CDR1 SGHRS, CDR2 YFSETQ. Here the CDR3 reads CASSSEGSGNTIYF. As DNA, the CDR3 is TGCGCCAGCAGCTCCGAGGGGTCTGGAAACACCATATATTTT.

The genes are TRBV18 and TRBJ2-3; TRBD1 matches 11 bases. This CDR3 contains 15 residues. With 3 bases clipped from V and 5 bases from J, the junction kept 4 bases outside the gene matches. Per germline, CDR1 KGHSH and CDR2 LQKENI. CDR3 DNA: TGTGCCAGCTCACCGGACAGGGGGCCGATAGATACGCAGTATTTT. Translated, it gives CASSPDRGPIDTQYF.

This clone was counted between two and nine times. The chain recombines TRBV14 with TRBJ2-6, with D tentatively TRBD1 or TRBD2 (5 bases each). This CDR3 comprises 18 residues. The germline gives CDR1 SGHDN, CDR2 FVKESK. Trimming left V 4 bases short and J 4 bases short, with 20 bases between. This chain's CDR3 is CASSRSHRWGSGANVLTF. The CDR3 nucleotides are TGTGCCAGCAGCCGATCCCATCGGTGGGGGTCCGGGGCCAACGTCCTGACTTTC.

This rearrangement joins TRBV7-9 to TRBJ2-7, with 9 nucleotides matching TRBD1. CDR3 length: 16 amino acids. The ends lost 1 base at V and 0 bases at J; junction bases unmatched: 4. Germline V gene sequence: CDR1 SEHNR, CDR2 FQNEAQ (reference sequence). The CDR3 is CASSLVGTGNSYEQYF. In DNA, the CDR3 is TGTGCCAGCAGCTTAGTAGGGACAGGGAACTCCTACGAGCAGTACTTC.

The gene calls are TRBV6-5 and TRBJ1-1; 7 nucleotides agree with TRBD1. Germline V gives CDR1 MNHEY, CDR2 SVGAGI. Trimming took 4 bases from V and 5 from J; bases not matched to a gene: 7. CDR3 length: 14 amino acids. CDR3: CASSSLTGRTEAFF. As DNA, the CDR3 is TGTGCCAGCAGTTCCCTGACAGGGCGAACTGAAGCTTTCTTT.

The rearrangement joins TRBV29-1 to TRBJ1-5; D may be TRBD1 (5 bases). The germline V and J ends were trimmed by 4 bases and 2 bases, with 9 bases remaining between them. CDR1 and CDR2 (germline): SQVTM, ANQGSEA. The CDR3 extends over 13 amino acids. CDR3 bases: TGCAGCGTTGCGTTGGGGCGCAATCAGCCCCAGCATTTT. Its translation: CSVALGRNQPQHF.

The chain is built from TRBV10-3 and TRBJ2-3; 8 nucleotides agree with TRBD2. The CDR3 has 15 amino acids. The germline V gene encodes CDR1 ENHRY and CDR2 SYGVKD. With 3 bases clipped from V and 6 bases from J, the junction kept 8 bases outside the gene matches. The CDR3 nucleotides read TGTGCCATCAGTGAAGAGTCCGGGGGGGCTGATACGCAGTATTTT. This translates into CAISEESGGADTQYF.

V is TRBV6-2 or TRBV6-3 and J is TRBJ2-2, with D uncertain. CDR1 and CDR2 (germline): MNHEY, SVGEGT. Trimming removed 3 bases at V and 2 bases at J, with 13 bases between. This CDR3 region has 16 residues. The CDR3 DNA sequence: TGTGCCAGCAGTTATGAGTCTCACATCAACACCGGGGAGCTGTTTTTT. Translating gives CASSYESHINTGELFF.

V and J are TRBV7-6 and TRBJ2-5; 7 bases map to TRBD2. With V trimmed by 0 bases and J by 4 bases, 8 bases remained unmatched. The CDR3 runs 16 residues. The V gene's germline CDR1 is SGHVS and CDR2 FNYEAQ. CDR3 protein: CASSLARRGNGETQYF. The DNA for the CDR3 is TGTGCCAGCAGCTTAGCACGGCGGGGGAATGGAGAGACCCAGTACTTC.

Details on this clone: The identical CDR3 is also encoded by other nucleotide sequences in the sample. The V gene is TRBV5-1, the J gene TRBJ1-4; the match to TRBD1 covers 8 bases. Trimming took 1 base from V and 2 from J; bases not matched to a gene: 1. Germline V gene data show CDR1 as SGHRS and CDR2 as YFSETQ. The CDR3 covers 15 residues. DNA of the CDR3: TGCGCCAGCAGCTTGCAGGGGGCGACTAATGAAAAACTGTTTTTT. Its translation is CASSLQGATNEKLFF.

The rearrangement links TRBV2 to TRBJ1-1; no definite D call. The V end lost 4 bases, the J end lost 6 bases, and 9 bases lay between the germline ends. CDR3 size: 12 residues. Germline V gene data show CDR1 as SNHLY and CDR2 as FYNNEI. Written as DNA, the CDR3 is TGTGCCAGCAGTGTGAGGGTCTCTGAAGCTTTCTTT. Encoded protein: CASSVRVSEAFF.